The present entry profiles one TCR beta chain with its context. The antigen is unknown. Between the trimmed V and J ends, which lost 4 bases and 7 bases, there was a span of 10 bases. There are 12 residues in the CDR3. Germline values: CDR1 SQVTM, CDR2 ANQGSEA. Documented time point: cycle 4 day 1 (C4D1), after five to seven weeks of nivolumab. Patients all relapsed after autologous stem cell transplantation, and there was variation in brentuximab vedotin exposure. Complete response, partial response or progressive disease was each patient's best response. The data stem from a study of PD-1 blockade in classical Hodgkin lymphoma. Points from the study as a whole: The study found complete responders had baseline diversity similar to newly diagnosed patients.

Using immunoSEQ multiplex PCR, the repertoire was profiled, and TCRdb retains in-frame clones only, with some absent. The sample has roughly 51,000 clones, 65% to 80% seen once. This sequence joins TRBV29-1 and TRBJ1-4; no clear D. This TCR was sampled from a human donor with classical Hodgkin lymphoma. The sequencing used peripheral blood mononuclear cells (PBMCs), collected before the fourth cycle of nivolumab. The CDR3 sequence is CSVAFRGEKLFF. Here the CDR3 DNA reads TGCAGCGTTGCGTTTCGGGGTGAAAAACTGTTTTTT.